Listed below are T cell receptor beta chains from one sample, sequenced in a study of technical replicates of blood from a handful of donors. The repertoire was sequenced with immunoSEQ multiplex PCR; TCRdb's copy has only in-frame clones and lacks some. Among 76,000 or so clones listed, roughly 91% were seen once. The sequencing input was T cells isolated from PBMCs. The receptors here all came from a human donor in good health. CDR3s include the opening cysteine and the closing phenylalanine or tryptophan. The D gene is left open where the match is weak. A row's size may be missing; if present it is once, few, many or a size class.

.	TRBV5-1	TRBJ2-1	TRBD2	TGCGCCAGCGCCCTAGCGGGAGTTTACAATGAGCAGTTCTTC	CASALAGVYNEQFF
.	TRBV29-1	TRBJ2-7	TRBD2	TGCAGCGTTGGAGGGGGGACTAGCGCTGCTTACGAGCAGTACTTC	CSVGGGTSAAYEQYF
.	TRBV6-1	TRBJ2-5	TRBD2	TGTGCCGGCACCCGGACTAGCGGGGGCCGGGAGACCCAGTACTTC	CAGTRTSGGRETQYF
once	TRBV7-9	TRBJ2-3	.	TGTGCCAGCAGCTCTTACGTGGAGGATACGCAGTATTTT	CASSSYVEDTQYF
.	TRBV2	TRBJ2-5	.	TGTGCCAGCAGTGTCGCGCGAACTCCGGTTTCCCAAGAGACCCAGTACTTC	CASSVARTPVSQETQYF
.	TRBV5-1	TRBJ2-2	.	TGCGCCAGCAGGCCAGGGGACACCGGGGAGCTGTTTTTT	CASRPGDTGELFF
.	TRBV10-2	TRBJ2-7	TRBD2	TGCGCCAGCAGTCTGTACGGACTAGCGGGCTACGAGCAGTACTTC	CASSLYGLAGYEQYF
.	TRBV20-1	TRBJ2-2	.	TGCAGTGCTTCGCGAGGCGGGGAGCTGTTTTTT	CSASRGGELFF
.	TRBV6-4	TRBJ2-2	.	TGTGCCAGCAGTGACACAGGGTGGGGCACCGGGGAGCTGTTTTTT	CASSDTGWGTGELFF
.	TRBV6-1	TRBJ1-1	.	TGTGCCAGCAGGGTAAGAGGTGACGCTGAAGCTTTCTTT	CASRVRGDAEAFF
.	TRBV6-5	TRBJ2-2	.	TGTGCCAGCAGTTACCCTGGGACACCAAACACCGGGGAGCTGTTTTTT	CASSYPGTPNTGELFF
.	TRBV18	TRBJ2-7	TRBD1	TGTGCCAGCTCATCGGGGACAGGGGGCGTCGAGCAGTACTTC	CASSSGTGGVEQYF
.	TRBV6-4	TRBJ2-1	TRBD2	TGTGCCAGCAGTGACCGAACGGGGGGGAACAATGAGCAGTTCTTC	CASSDRTGGNNEQFF
.	TRBV5-1	TRBJ2-5	TRBD2	TGCGCCAGCAGTTCCCTAGCGGCGGAGACCCAGTACTTC	CASSSLAAETQYF
.	TRBV10-1	TRBJ2-7	TRBD2	TGCGCCAGCAGTAAACTAGCGGGGGACTACGAGCAGTACTTC	CASSKLAGDYEQYF
.	TRBV29-1	TRBJ2-7	.	TGCAGCGTTAATGAGCGTGTAAGGAACGAGCAGTACTTC	CSVNERVRNEQYF
.	TRBV4-1	TRBJ2-5	TRBD2	TGCGCCAGCAGCCATCCGGGACTAGTCGACGGGACCCAGTACTTC	CASSHPGLVDGTQYF
few	TRBV6-5	TRBJ2-1	.	TGTGCCAGCAAGCCGGGGAACTCGAACAATGAGCAGTTCTTC	CASKPGNSNNEQFF
.	TRBV4-2	TRBJ1-5	TRBD1	TGTGCCAGCAGCCAAGACCCAACAGGGGTCGGCAATCAGCCCCAGCATTTT	CASSQDPTGVGNQPQHF
.	TRBV4-2	TRBJ1-6	.	TGTGCCAGCAGCCAAGTGTTACAGGGTTATTCACCCCTCCACTTT	CASSQVLQGYSPLHF
.	TRBV2	TRBJ2-7	TRBD1	TGTGCCAGCACAAGACAGGGAGACGAGCAGTACTTC	CASTRQGDEQYF
.	TRBV28	TRBJ1-1	TRBD1	TGTGCCAGCACCGCGGGACAGCGGAACACTGAAGCTTTCTTT	CASTAGQRNTEAFF
.	TRBV9	TRBJ2-1	TRBD2	TGTGCCAGCCAGCCAGCGGGGGCCTACAATGAGCAGTTCTTC	CASQPAGAYNEQFF
.	TRBV30	TRBJ2-5	TRBD2	TGTGCCTGGAGTGTACGGGGGGGAGTCGAGACCCAGTACTTC	CAWSVRGGVETQYF
.	TRBV6-1	TRBJ2-7	.	TGTGCCAGCAGTGAAGAAGGACACCCGAGCCACGAGCAGTACTTC	CASSEEGHPSHEQYF
few	TRBV5-1	TRBJ1-1	.	TGCGCCAGCAGGACTACACTGAACACTGAAGCTTTCTTT	CASRTTLNTEAFF
.	TRBV7-6	TRBJ2-3	TRBD2	TGTGCCAGCAGCCTCCGGACTAGTGGAACAGATACGCAGTATTTT	CASSLRTSGTDTQYF
.	TRBV10-3	TRBJ2-2	.	TGTGCCATCAGTGGGTCGGACAATGCCGGGGAGCTGTTTTTT	CAISGSDNAGELFF
.	TRBV4-1	TRBJ2-2	TRBD2	TGCGCCAGCAGTTATTTCCTAGCGGGAGAGAACCGGGAGCTGTTTTTT	CASSYFLAGENRELFF
.	TRBV15	TRBJ1-3	.	TGTGCCACCAGCAGAGCAGGCCTCTCTGGAAACACCATATATTTT	CATSRAGLSGNTIYF
once	TRBV4-1	TRBJ1-5	.	TGCGCCAGCAGCCAGTCTAGTTCTCGGGGGGTCGGCAATCAGCCCCAGCATTTT	CASSQSSSRGVGNQPQHF
.	TRBV4-1	TRBJ2-5	.	TGCGCCAGCAGCCAAACAGGGAACCAAGAGACCCAGTACTTC	CASSQTGNQETQYF
.	TRBV11-2	TRBJ2-3	.	TGTGCCAGCAGCTTAGTTCTAGCTAGCACAGATACGCAGTATTTT	CASSLVLASTDTQYF
once	TRBV4-1	TRBJ2-1	TRBD2	TGCGCCAGCAGCCTAGGACTAGCGGCGAAATCCTACAATGAGCAGTTCTTC	CASSLGLAAKSYNEQFF
.	TRBV12-1	TRBJ1-4	.	TGTGCCAGCAGCTCCCTCGACAGGGGTGAAAAACTGTTTTTT	CASSSLDRGEKLFF
.	TRBV6-1	TRBJ1-1	.	TGTGCCAGCAAACAGGGGAACACTGAAGCTTTCTTT	CASKQGNTEAFF
.	TRBV28	TRBJ2-7	TRBD1	TGTGCCAGCAGCCGACGCTGGGACAGGGGGGGCGAGCAGTACTTC	CASSRRWDRGGEQYF
.	TRBV28	TRBJ2-7	.	TGTGCCAGCAGACCCACGAGGGAAACCTACGAGCAGTACTTC	CASRPTRETYEQYF
.	TRBV9	TRBJ2-7	.	TGTGCCAGCAGCCCCAGGGATGGGCCCTACGAGCAGTACTTC	CASSPRDGPYEQYF
.	TRBV6-5	TRBJ2-3	TRBD2	TGTGCCAGCAGTTACGCGGGAGGGCACACAGATACGCAGTATTTT	CASSYAGGHTDTQYF
.	TRBV28	TRBJ1-4	TRBD1	TGTGCCAGCAGTTTGGGTGAGGGGGCGCAACTGTTTTTT	CASSLGEGAQLFF
.	TRBV6-5	TRBJ2-1	.	TGTGCCAGCGGCAGCAATGAGCAGTTCTTC	CASGSNEQFF
once	TRBV5-1	TRBJ1-1	.	TGCGCCAGCAGCTATTTCCCCACCGGGGGAGGCACTGAAGCTTTCTTT	CASSYFPTGGGTEAFF
.	TRBV28	TRBJ1-5	.	TGTGCAGCGACGGATTATAGCAATCAGCCCCAGCATTTT	CAATDYSNQPQHF
once	TRBV5-6	TRBJ2-7	TRBD2	TGTGCCAGCAGCCGACTAGCGGAGCAAGGCTACGAGCAGTACTTC	CASSRLAEQGYEQYF
.	TRBV19	TRBJ1-1	.	TGTGCCAGTAGTGACAGGCTCACTGAAGCTTTCTTT	CASSDRLTEAFF
.	TRBV5-1	TRBJ1-3	.	TGCGCCAGCTCCACAGGGTTTCGGGTTAGGTCTGGAAACACCATATATTTT	CASSTGFRVRSGNTIYF
.	TRBV28	TRBJ1-2	TRBD1	TGTGCCAGCAGACCCACAGGGGTGCCCTATGGCTACACCTTC	CASRPTGVPYGYTF
once	TRBV6-5	TRBJ2-1	.	TGTGCCAGCAGTTTGGGGCATGAGCAGTTCTTC	CASSLGHEQFF
.	TRBV19	TRBJ2-5	.	TGTGCCAGTAGTATAGACGGGGTGCGGCGGGAGACCCAGTACTTC	CASSIDGVRRETQYF
.	TRBV28	TRBJ2-7	.	TGTGCCAGCAGTGGGTCGAGGGAGCAGTACTTC	CASSGSREQYF
.	TRBV14	TRBJ2-7	.	TGTGCCAGCAGCCAAGAGGGGACCGGGAGTTTCGAGCAGTACTTC	CASSQEGTGSFEQYF